This TCR beta chain came from a study of identical twins. Findings and caveats of the study: Zero-insertion findings could be partly confounded by invariant cells (MAIT and iNKT cells).

As for this clonotype: The antigen remains unidentified.

Unique molecular identifiers were present on cDNA, and template switching added a universal primer site. Using its own MiXCR run on the 5' RACE reads, TCRdb lists one record per CDR3 protein. The sample holds about 530,000 distinct CDR3 sequences; about 15% are singletons and the top ten take 0.35% to 0.45%. Germline loops: CDR1 DFQATT, CDR2 SNEGSKA (reference sequence). CDR3 length: 15 residues. The J segment lost 8 bases and the V segment lost 0 bases, leaving 7 bases of the junction unmatched. This sample was shared with a second study, whose subject was yellow fever vaccine responses in identical twins. According to that study: Each twin's T cell response to the vaccine was reported to look partly convergent and partly personalized.

The rearrangement uses TRBV20-1 and TRBJ2-5; 12 bases map to TRBD2. The sample consisted of CD4+ T cells sorted from blood. The receptor was derived from a woman aged 18-30 years in good health. The CDR3 region has the DNA TGCAGTGCTAGAGATCTTAGGACTAGCGGGGACACCCAGTACTTC. Translating gives CSARDLRTSGDTQYF.